This is a list of T cell receptor beta chains from one sample in a study of T cell repertoires in cytomegalovirus infection. Each CDR3 protein is one row after TCRdb ran MiXCR on the reads. The sample consists of about 130,000 distinct CDR3 sequences, roughly 8.2% of them appearing once. The sequencing input was PBMCs. The receptors originated from a human donor in good health (CMV status not recorded). Some clones in this sample may be carry-over from other donors' samples. CDR3s include the opening cysteine and the closing phenylalanine or tryptophan.

v_call	j_call	cdr3_aa
TRBV6-2/TRBV6-3	TRBJ2-1	CASSPSLIRYNEQFF
TRBV7-2	TRBJ2-3	CASSQRLAGSDTQYF
TRBV2	TRBJ1-5	CASTRDSNQPQHF
TRBV7-2	TRBJ1-6	CASSLVPDGRYSPLHF
TRBV10-3	TRBJ2-7	CAAMAVHTAYEQYF
TRBV3-1	TRBJ1-2	CASSQVAWGREYGYTF
TRBV7-2	TRBJ1-5	CASSLGPGVNQPQHF
TRBV6-6	TRBJ2-7	CASTLGQYEQYF
TRBV6-6	TRBJ1-4	CASSYPETATNEKLFF
TRBV25-1	TRBJ1-6	CASSEANSPLHF
TRBV7-2	TRBJ2-1	CASSLPPAAERGDYNEQFF
TRBV6-6	TRBJ2-2	CASSPDIAGELFF
TRBV20-1	TRBJ2-3	CSASLRGGITDTQYF
TRBV20-1	TRBJ1-5	CSASKGLGGYSNQPQHF
TRBV29-1	TRBJ2-5	CSVRGAGLETQYF
TRBV5-6	TRBJ1-1	CASSFTGLRTEAFF
TRBV11-2	TRBJ2-7	CASSLDRAQGAYEQYF
TRBV7-3	TRBJ2-3	CASSPSGLDTQYF
TRBV15	TRBJ1-5	CATSSGGGSNQPQHF
TRBV4-2	TRBJ1-1	CASSAPDRGENTEAFF
TRBV7-9	TRBJ2-1	CASSPPRQVLYNEQFF
TRBV28	TRBJ2-7	CASTPPGQEFDEQYF
TRBV7-8	TRBJ2-1	CASSRTSVHNEQFF
TRBV7-9	TRBJ1-1	CASSLEGGTEAFF
TRBV10-3	TRBJ2-5	CAIRSDRVDNQETQYF
TRBV20-1	TRBJ1-1	CSARDRVRGNTEAFF
TRBV7-8	TRBJ2-3	CASSRLAGPSGDTQYF
TRBV29-1	TRBJ2-5	CSVRPQETQYF
TRBV7-2	TRBJ2-7	CASSFQGGRSSYEQYF
TRBV19	TRBJ2-7	CASSIRTPYEQYF
TRBV29-1	TRBJ2-7	CSARKSDYEQYF
TRBV28	TRBJ2-3	CASRSDGGVWADTQYF
TRBV5-5	TRBJ2-2	CASCLGEVGELFF
TRBV28	TRBJ1-2	CASSLSLGTATSSYGYTF
TRBV11-1	TRBJ2-1	CASSWEDGGAEDEQFF
TRBV4-1	TRBJ1-2	CASSQEPSGGGYGYTF
TRBV7-2	TRBJ2-6	CASTPGANVLTF
TRBV9	TRBJ1-2	CASSVAAQGNGYTF
TRBV19	TRBJ1-3	CASSVTGTAGNTIYF
TRBV29-1	TRBJ1-1	CSVGAGWGTEAFF
TRBV6-5	TRBJ2-1	CASSYGLAFEQFF
TRBV7-9	TRBJ2-7	CASSHAGTGTYEQYF
TRBV28	TRBJ1-5	CASSPSDRGVNQPQHF